This T cell receptor beta chain came from a study of identical twins. Overall study findings and caveats: Findings depended on cross-sectional statistics rather than tracking the same donors. Models predicted too little out-of-frame TCR alpha sharing in monozygotic twins.

This clonotype has ten or more counts. Its antigen is currently unknown. A universal primer site was created by template switching, with the cDNA bearing unique molecular identifiers. TCRdb re-called the 5' RACE reads with MiXCR, one entry per CDR3 protein. The sample consists of fewer than 650,000 distinct CDR3 sequences, around 9.6% of them appearing once. In germline, CDR1 is LGHDT, CDR2 YNNKEL (reference sequence). The V gene end was trimmed by 10 bases and the J gene end by 4 bases; junction bases not matched to a gene: 9. The CDR3 is 14 amino acids. This same sample was also taken into another study, of yellow fever vaccine responses in identical twins.

The chain links TRBV3-1 to TRBJ2-1; 8 bases are a match to TRBD2. The TCR comes from a woman aged 18-29 years in good health. The sequenced sample was PBMCs. The CDR3 DNA follows: TGTGCCACAATGAGCGGGAGAGGGTACAATGAGCAGTTCTTC. Its translation is CATMSGRGYNEQFF.